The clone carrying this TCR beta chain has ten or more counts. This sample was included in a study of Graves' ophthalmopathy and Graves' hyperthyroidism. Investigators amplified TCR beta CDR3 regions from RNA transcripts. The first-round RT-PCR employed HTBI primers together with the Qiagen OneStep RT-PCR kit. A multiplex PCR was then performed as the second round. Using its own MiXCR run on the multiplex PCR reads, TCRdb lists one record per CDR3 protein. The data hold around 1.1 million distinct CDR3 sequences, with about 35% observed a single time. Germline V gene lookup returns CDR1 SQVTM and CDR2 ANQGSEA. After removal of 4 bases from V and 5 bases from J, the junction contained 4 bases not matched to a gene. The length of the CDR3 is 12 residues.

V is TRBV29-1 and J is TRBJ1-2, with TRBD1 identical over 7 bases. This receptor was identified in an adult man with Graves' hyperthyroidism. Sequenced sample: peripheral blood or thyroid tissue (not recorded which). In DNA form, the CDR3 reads TGCAGCGTTGGACAGGGAATATATGGCTACACCTTC. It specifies CSVGQGIYGYTF.